These T cell receptor beta chains were read from a single sample in a study of T cell changes during pregnancy in multiple sclerosis. This table comes from immunoSEQ multiplex PCR, and its TCRdb copy is limited to in-frame clones, with some not included. The table has approximately 47,000 clones, 70% to 90% seen once; the top ten hold under 2%. The specimen was peripheral blood, collected in the first trimester of pregnancy. These receptor sequences come from a female donor with multiple sclerosis, enrolled in a pregnancy study. The CDR3 runs from the conserved cysteine through the conserved F or W. A D gene is named only where the DNA matches it firmly. The size entry is marked missing in some rows and otherwise reads once, few, many or a size class.

TRBJ2-5 | TRBV7-3 | . | . | CASSLMRQETQYF | TGTGCCAGCAGCTTAATGCGGCAAGAGACCCAGTACTTC
TRBJ2-2 | TRBV29-1 | . | TRBD1 | CSVARQGTNTGELFF | TGCAGCGTTGCCCGACAGGGAACGAACACCGGGGAGCTGTTTTTT
TRBJ1-1 | TRBV5-5 | once | TRBD1 | CASSRDRDSTEAFF | TGTGCCAGCAGCCGGGACAGAGATAGCACTGAAGCTTTCTTT
TRBJ2-2 | TRBV5-4 | . | TRBD2 | CASSSMASGGHTGELFF | TGTGCCAGCAGCTCCATGGCGAGCGGGGGGCACACCGGGGAGCTGTTTTTT
TRBJ2-6 | TRBV5-1 | . | TRBD2 | CASSRGRGDSGANVLTF | TGCGCCAGCAGCCGGGGGAGGGGAGACTCTGGGGCCAACGTCCTGACTTTC
TRBJ2-7 | TRBV27 | . | . | CASSPGGRGSYEQYF | TGTGCCAGCAGTCCCGGTGGCAGGGGTTCCTACGAGCAGTACTTC
TRBJ1-5 | TRBV18 | . | . | CASSPGGDQPQHF | TGTGCCAGCTCACCAGGGGGGGATCAGCCCCAGCATTTT
TRBJ2-1 | TRBV23-1 | . | . | CASSQPQGPKQFF | TGCGCCAGCAGTCAACCCCAGGGGCCTAAGCAGTTCTTC
TRBJ1-1 | TRBV5-1 | . | TRBD1 | CASSWDRLGNTEAFF | TGCGCCAGCAGTTGGGACAGGTTGGGGAACACTGAAGCTTTCTTT
TRBJ1-4 | TRBV19 | . | . | CASRDIGPEKLFF | TGTGCCAGTAGGGACATCGGACCGGAAAAACTGTTTTTT
TRBJ2-2 | TRBV5-4 | . | TRBD2 | CASSLERGGTGELFF | TGTGCCAGCAGCTTGGAGCGGGGGGGCACCGGGGAGCTGTTTTTT
TRBJ1-2 | TRBV10-1 | . | . | CASSDSSYGYTF | TGCGCCAGCAGTGACTCTTCCTATGGCTACACCTTC
TRBJ2-3 | TRBV5-5 | . | . | CASSLDGITDTQYF | TGTGCCAGCAGCTTGGATGGCATCACAGATACGCAGTATTTT
TRBJ2-2 | TRBV11-3 | . | . | CASSYSRTGELFF | TGTGCCAGCAGCTACTCCCGGACCGGGGAGCTGTTTTTT
TRBJ2-5 | TRBV11-2 | . | TRBD2 | CASSLPRTSGGFETQYF | TGTGCCAGCAGCTTACCCAGGACTAGCGGGGGTTTCGAGACCCAGTACTTC
TRBJ1-1 | TRBV19 | . | TRBD1 | CASSIGEGGAHTEAFF | TGTGCCAGTAGTATAGGTGAAGGGGGCGCGCACACTGAAGCTTTCTTT
TRBJ1-2 | TRBV28 | . | TRBD1 | CASSLIGQGATGAYGYTF | TGTGCCAGCAGTTTAATAGGACAGGGGGCTACGGGAGCCTATGGCTACACCTTC
TRBJ2-7 | TRBV6-1 | . | . | CASSEWGDSYEQYF | TGTGCCAGCAGTGAATGGGGCGACTCCTACGAGCAGTACTTC
TRBJ2-7 | TRBV7-9 | . | TRBD1 | CASSFGTGVPYEQYF | TGTGCCAGCAGCTTCGGGACAGGGGTTCCCTACGAGCAGTACTTC
TRBJ1-2 | TRBV7-6 | once | TRBD1 | CASSLGTVGGGYTF | TGTGCCAGCAGCCTTGGGACAGTCGGCGGGGGCTACACCTTC
TRBJ2-2 | TRBV2 | . | TRBD2 | CASSEPRGGTGELFF | TGTGCCAGCAGTGAACCGCGGGGGGGCACCGGGGAGCTGTTTTTT
TRBJ1-6 | TRBV27 | . | . | CASSEGRASPLHF | TGTGCCAGCAGTGAGGGTAGAGCGTCACCCCTCCACTTT
TRBJ2-7 | TRBV6-6 | once | . | CASSYSVVYEQYF | TGTGCCAGCAGTTACTCAGTAGTCTACGAGCAGTACTTC
TRBJ1-1 | TRBV7-9 | . | TRBD1 | CASSLSGQGAEAFF | TGTGCCAGCAGCTTATCGGGACAGGGGGCTGAAGCTTTCTTT
TRBJ2-7 | TRBV15 | . | . | CATSREDRFYPISYEQYF | TGTGCCACCAGCAGGGAAGACAGGTTCTACCCCATCTCCTACGAGCAGTACTTC
TRBJ1-1 | TRBV7-3 | . | . | CASSKQGRTEAFF | TGTGCCAGCAGCAAACAGGGTCGCACTGAAGCTTTCTTT
TRBJ2-7 | TRBV6-1 | . | . | CASTVGIAYEQYF | TGTGCCAGCACTGTTGGCATTGCCTACGAGCAGTACTTC
TRBJ1-2 | TRBV2 | . | . | CASSDFRGPYGYTF | TGTGCCAGCAGTGACTTCAGGGGACCGTATGGCTACACCTTC
TRBJ2-7 | TRBV6-5 | . | . | CASSYPTGTVYEQYF | TGTGCCAGCAGTTACCCCACCGGGACTGTCTACGAGCAGTACTTC
TRBJ2-2 | TRBV6-4 | . | . | CASSESGTGELFF | TGTGCCAGCAGTGAATCGGGAACCGGGGAGCTGTTTTTT
TRBJ1-4 | TRBV5-1 | . | TRBD1 | CASSRDRAEKLFF | TGCGCCAGCAGCCGGGACAGGGCCGAAAAACTGTTTTTT
TRBJ1-5 | TRBV25-1 | . | TRBD1 | CASRQGNQPQHF | TGTGCCAGCAGACAGGGGAATCAGCCCCAGCATTTT
TRBJ2-1 | TRBV5-1 | . | TRBD2 | CASSPLAGGGSYNEQFF | TGCGCCAGCAGCCCTCTAGCGGGGGGTGGATCCTACAATGAGCAGTTCTTC
TRBJ1-2 | TRBV7-2 | . | TRBD1 | CASSLRTGDLLRGVGYTF | TGTGCCAGCAGCCTTCGGACAGGGGACCTACTAAGGGGTGTGGGCTACACCTTC
TRBJ2-7 | TRBV9 | . | . | CASSVGVVSYEQYF | TGTGCCAGCAGCGTAGGAGTTGTGTCCTACGAGCAGTACTTC
TRBJ2-3 | TRBV5-4 | . | . | CASSFGAETQYF | TGTGCCAGCAGCTTTGGGGCCGAGACGCAGTATTTT
TRBJ2-3 | TRBV13 | . | . | CASSLASRSGLADTQYF | TGTGCCAGCAGCTTAGCCTCCCGCAGCGGCCTTGCAGATACGCAGTATTTT
TRBJ1-5 | TRBV19 | . | TRBD1 | CASRGTGNQPQHF | TGTGCCAGTAGAGGGACAGGTAATCAGCCCCAGCATTTT
TRBJ2-7 | TRBV5-1 | . | TRBD2 | CASSHRPTSGGAHYEQYF | TGCGCCAGCAGCCACCGCCCGACTAGCGGGGGAGCCCACTACGAGCAGTACTTC
TRBJ2-1 | TRBV5-4 | . | TRBD1 | CASRWWDRRYNEQFF | TGTGCCAGCAGGTGGTGGGACAGGAGGTACAATGAGCAGTTCTTC
TRBJ1-1 | TRBV6-6 | . | TRBD1 | CASRRTGWAFF | TGTGCCAGCAGACGGACAGGATGGGCTTTCTTT
TRBJ2-7 | TRBV6-4 | . | TRBD1 | CASSPTGAAIYEQYF | TGTGCCAGCAGCCCGACAGGGGCAGCCATCTACGAGCAGTACTTC